The sequence of this T cell receptor beta chain was determined in a study of early T cells in non-severe SARS-CoV-2 infection. Across the whole study: Bulk RNA isolated from unsorted whole blood underwent sequencing; chains were not paired. Study findings and constraints: VDJdb-based matching was biased toward anti-spike CD8 responses and missed private and CD4 specificities.

Of note for this clonotype: The antigen is undetermined.

Trimming took 5 bases from V and 4 from J; bases not matched to a gene: 9. This CDR3 contains 14 residues. Germline CDR1 SGHRS, CDR2 YFSETQ. As part of library construction, unique molecular identifiers were attached to individual cDNA molecules. TCRdb independently ran MiXCR on the 5' RACE reads; one entry per CDR3 protein. The sample holds roughly 33,000 distinct CDR3 sequences; over 4.5% are singletons and the top ten take 13% to 15%. The TCR comes from an adult who was a healthcare worker with PCR-confirmed SARS-CoV-2 infection or an uninfected control (not recorded which). The specimen was whole blood. The V call is TRBV5-1, the J call TRBJ2-7, with 7 positions matching TRBD2. The CDR3 nucleotides read TGCGCCAGCAGTACCCGGGGGGATGGTTACGAGCAGTACTTC. Translation gives CASSTRGDGYEQYF. The variable domain in full, completed from reference TRBV5-1 and TRBJ2-7, reads KAGVTQTPRYLIKTRGQQVTLSCSPISGHRSVSWYQQTPGQGLQFLFEYFSETQRNKGNFPGRFSGRQFSNSRSEMNVSTLELGDSALYLCASSTRGDGYEQYFGPGTRLTVT.